A selection of T cell receptor beta chains follows, all from one sample in a study of T-cell memory formation after mild COVID-19. TCRdb re-derived calls from the 5' RACE reads in MiXCR, one entry per CDR3 protein. The table includes 65,000 to 90,000 distinct CDR3 sequences, roughly 12% detected once. Material for sequencing was PBMCs or a T cell subset sorted from them (not recorded which). The receptors originated from a man between 18 and 35 years old who had mild COVID-19 (a few samples of this study predate the infection). Cell type and time point are not known. Both conserved end residues are part of each CDR3. A D gene is named only where the DNA matches it firmly. Rows give clone size only sometimes, using once, few, many, or a class for an expanded clone.

TRBV5-1	-	-	TRBJ2-3	CASSFLFDTATASTDTQYF	TGCGCCAGCAGCTTCCTCTTCGACACAGCTACAGCGAGCACAGATACGCAGTATTTT
TRBV7-7	few	-	TRBJ2-1	CASSLALTGNEQFF	TGTGCCAGCAGCTTAGCGCTTACTGGGAATGAGCAGTTCTTC
TRBV5-1	-	-	TRBJ1-1	CASSLTGSGNTEAFF	TGCGCCAGCAGCCTGACAGGATCAGGGAACACTGAAGCTTTCTTT
TRBV7-8	many	-	TRBJ2-1	CASSPRTANNEQFF	TGTGCCAGCAGCCCACGGACAGCTAACAATGAGCAGTTCTTC
TRBV12-3/TRBV12-4	few	-	TRBJ2-1	CASSPGWDIKQFF	TGTGCCAGCAGTCCAGGCTGGGACATAAAGCAGTTCTTC
TRBV12-3/TRBV12-4	-	TRBD1	TRBJ2-7	CASRESGTGWYEQYF	TGTGCCAGCAGGGAATCCGGGACAGGGTGGTACGAGCAGTACTTC
TRBV4-3	-	TRBD2	TRBJ2-3	CASSQGRAGGDTQYF	TGCGCCAGCAGCCAAGGAAGGGCCGGGGGGGATACGCAGTATTTT
TRBV12-3/TRBV12-4	-	-	TRBJ1-5	CASSLLGPTQPQHF	TGTGCCAGCAGTTTACTGGGGCCAACTCAGCCCCAGCATTTT
TRBV7-9	few	-	TRBJ2-2	CASSPSGTFAGELFF	TGTGCCAGCAGCCCCTCCGGGACGTTCGCCGGGGAGCTGTTTTTT
TRBV5-1	few	-	TRBJ1-1	CASSLRQTNTEAFF	TGCGCCAGCAGCTTGCGTCAGACGAACACTGAAGCTTTCTTT
TRBV3-1	once	TRBD2	TRBJ2-1	CASSQALAGGPEQFF	TGTGCCAGCAGCCAAGCCCTAGCGGGGGGCCCCGAGCAGTTCTTC
TRBV29-1	many	-	TRBJ2-7	CSVEVADYEQYF	TGCAGCGTTGAAGTAGCCGACTACGAGCAGTACTTC
TRBV28	few	-	TRBJ2-4	CASSGGWAKNIQYF	TGTGCCAGCAGCGGGGGTTGGGCCAAAAACATTCAGTACTTC
TRBV7-9	few	-	TRBJ1-1	CASTLVDTEAFF	TGTGCCAGCACCCTCGTCGACACTGAAGCTTTCTTT
TRBV5-4	few	-	TRBJ1-1	CASSTDSTEAFF	TGTGCCAGCAGCACTGACAGCACTGAAGCTTTCTTT
TRBV3-1	few	TRBD1	TRBJ2-5	CASSQPGQARETQYF	TGTGCCAGCAGCCAGCCAGGACAGGCGAGAGAGACCCAGTACTTC
TRBV15	-	TRBD1	TRBJ2-1	CATADRVNYNEQFF	TGTGCCACCGCTGACAGGGTCAACTACAATGAGCAGTTCTTC
TRBV4-1	few	TRBD2	TRBJ2-3	CASSQGLAGGRDTQYF	TGCGCCAGCAGCCAAGGTCTCGCGGGGGGGCGGGATACGCAGTATTTT
TRBV2	-	-	TRBJ1-2	CASISLGFSNYGYTF	TGTGCCAGCATTAGCTTAGGATTCTCTAACTATGGCTACACCTTC
TRBV20-1	few	-	TRBJ2-2	CSAPFEMGTGELFF	TGCAGTGCGCCTTTCGAAATGGGCACCGGGGAGCTGTTTTTT
TRBV6-4	few	-	TRBJ2-1	CASSGAPSSYNEQFF	TGTGCCAGCAGTGGAGCACCGAGCTCCTACAATGAGCAGTTCTTC
TRBV2	-	-	TRBJ2-1	CASSRGRDSGEQFF	TGTGCCAGCAGTAGGGGCCGAGACAGTGGGGAGCAGTTCTTC
TRBV20-1	-	TRBD2	TRBJ2-1	CSAALGLVRGEQFF	TGCAGTGCTGCCCTTGGACTAGTTAGGGGTGAGCAGTTCTTC
TRBV13	few	-	TRBJ2-3	CASSWNGGGPSLSSTDTQYF	TGTGCCAGCAGCTGGAACGGCGGGGGCCCCTCGCTTAGTAGCACAGATACGCAGTATTTT
TRBV15	many	-	TRBJ1-5	CATSRDLQVNQPQHF	TGTGCCACCAGCAGAGATTTGCAGGTCAATCAGCCCCAGCATTTT
TRBV7-9	few	-	TRBJ2-7	CASRQSRGRDTRGEQYF	TGTGCCAGCAGACAGTCCCGGGGCAGAGACACCAGGGGCGAGCAGTACTTC
TRBV6-4	-	-	TRBJ2-2	CASRPSSTGELFF	TGTGCCAGCAGACCCTCGAGCACCGGGGAGCTGTTTTTT